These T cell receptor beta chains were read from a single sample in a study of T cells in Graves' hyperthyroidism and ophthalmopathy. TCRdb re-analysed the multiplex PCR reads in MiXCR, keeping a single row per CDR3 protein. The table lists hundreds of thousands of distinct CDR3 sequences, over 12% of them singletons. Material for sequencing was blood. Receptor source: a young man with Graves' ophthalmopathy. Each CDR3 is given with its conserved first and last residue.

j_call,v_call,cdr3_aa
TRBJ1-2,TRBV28,CASSMDRNYGYTF
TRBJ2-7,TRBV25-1,CASSDSGPLTYEQYF
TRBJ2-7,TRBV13,CASSFGGQPLEQYF
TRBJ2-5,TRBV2,CASSESGGYQETQYF
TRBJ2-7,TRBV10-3,CAISPGLASYEQYF
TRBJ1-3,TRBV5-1,CASSFGQGPGNTIYF
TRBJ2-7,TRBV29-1,CSVEDRGTAPSYEQYF
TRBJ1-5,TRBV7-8,CASSLAIGGNQPQHF
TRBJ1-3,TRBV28,CASSFGESEAAGNTIYF
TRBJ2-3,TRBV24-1,CATSSPRQGTVDTQYF
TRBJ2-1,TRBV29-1,CSVGGQENNEQFF
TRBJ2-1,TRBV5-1,CASSPDIPSGSFEQFF
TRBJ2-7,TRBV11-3,CASSFGFSDEQYF
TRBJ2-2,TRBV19,CASKAGIGTGELFF
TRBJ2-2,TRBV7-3,CASSFNRDSGELFF
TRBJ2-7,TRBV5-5,CASSLWGGSGGAGEQYF
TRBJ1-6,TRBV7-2,CASSLGRFNSPLHF
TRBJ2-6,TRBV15,CATRPQVTGANVLTF